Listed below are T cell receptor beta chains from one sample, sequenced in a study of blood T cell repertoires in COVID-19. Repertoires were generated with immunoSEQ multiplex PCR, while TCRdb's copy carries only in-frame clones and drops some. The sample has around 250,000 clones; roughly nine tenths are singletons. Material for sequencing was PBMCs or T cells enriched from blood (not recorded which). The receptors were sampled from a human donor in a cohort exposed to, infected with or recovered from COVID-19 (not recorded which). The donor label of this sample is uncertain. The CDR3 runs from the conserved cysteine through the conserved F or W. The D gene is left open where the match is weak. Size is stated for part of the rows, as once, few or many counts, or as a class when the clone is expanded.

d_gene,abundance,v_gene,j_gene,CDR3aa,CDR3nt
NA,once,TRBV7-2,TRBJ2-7,CASSLNFLYEQYF,TGTGCCAGCAGCTTAAACTTCCTTTACGAGCAGTACTTC
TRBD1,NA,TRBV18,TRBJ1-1,CASSDYRGSLEDTEAFF,TGTGCCAGCTCAGACTACAGGGGAAGTTTAGAGGACACTGAAGCTTTCTTT
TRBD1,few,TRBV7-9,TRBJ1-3,CASSSRPSGQHSGNTIYF,TGTGCCAGCAGCTCCCGTCCGTCGGGACAGCACTCTGGAAACACCATATATTTT
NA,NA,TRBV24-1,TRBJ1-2,CATSDPRGGSNYGYTF,TGTGCCACCAGTGATCCTCGAGGGGGATCCAACTATGGCTACACCTTC
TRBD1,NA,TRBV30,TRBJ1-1,CAWSVTGGGAFF,TGTGCCTGGAGTGTAACAGGGGGTGGTGCTTTCTTT
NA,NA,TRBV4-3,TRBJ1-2,CASSQDWSYGYTF,TGCGCCAGCAGCCAAGATTGGAGTTATGGCTACACCTTC
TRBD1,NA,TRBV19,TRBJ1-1,CASSMTGRITEAFF,TGTGCCAGTAGTATGACAGGGAGGATCACTGAAGCTTTCTTT
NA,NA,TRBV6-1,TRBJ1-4,CASSEENRINEKLFF,TGTGCCAGCAGTGAGGAGAACCGAATAAATGAAAAACTGTTTTTT
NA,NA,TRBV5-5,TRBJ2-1,CASSRGSGMMSSYNEQFF,TGTGCCAGCAGCCGGGGAAGCGGTATGATGAGCTCCTACAATGAGCAGTTCTTC
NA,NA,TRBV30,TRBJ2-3,CAWNAPRVTDTQYF,TGTGCCTGGAACGCACCCCGAGTCACAGATACGCAGTATTTT
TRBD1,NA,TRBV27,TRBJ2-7,CASSRGTAPYEQYF,TGTGCCAGCAGTAGGGGGACAGCTCCCTACGAGCAGTACTTC
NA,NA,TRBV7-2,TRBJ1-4,CASSTDSRDSEKLFF,TGTGCCAGCAGCACCGACAGCAGGGATTCCGAAAAACTGTTTTTT
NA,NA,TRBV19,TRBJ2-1,CASSIERGEQFF,TGTGCCAGTAGTATAGAACGGGGGGAGCAGTTCTTC
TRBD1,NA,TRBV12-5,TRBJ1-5,CASASRDSRPQHF,TGTGCTAGTGCCTCCCGGGACAGTCGTCCCCAGCATTTT
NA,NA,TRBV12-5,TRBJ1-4,CASGLVNAQGLNEKLFF,TGTGCTAGTGGTTTGGTAAATGCGCAGGGTTTAAACGAAAAACTGTTTTTT
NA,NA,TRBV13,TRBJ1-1,CASSLFGDTEAFF,TGTGCCAGCAGCTTATTCGGGGACACTGAAGCTTTCTTT
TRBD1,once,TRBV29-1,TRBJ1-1,CSGRTGRSTEAFF,TGCAGCGGGAGGACAGGGAGGAGCACTGAAGCTTTCTTT
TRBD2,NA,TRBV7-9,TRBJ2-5,CASSSLWRGGVQETQYF,TGTGCCAGCAGCTCCCTCTGGCGGGGGGGTGTCCAAGAGACCCAGTACTTC
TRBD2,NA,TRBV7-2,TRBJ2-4,CASSFVSGGSKAKNIQYF,TGTGCCAGCAGCTTTGTGAGCGGGGGGAGCAAAGCCAAAAACATTCAGTACTTC
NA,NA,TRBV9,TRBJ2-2,CASSVAWASNTGELFF,TGTGCCAGCAGCGTAGCTTGGGCTTCGAACACCGGGGAGCTGTTTTTT
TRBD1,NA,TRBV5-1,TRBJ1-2,CASSFTRGQGVEGYTF,TGCGCCAGCAGCTTCACTCGCGGACAGGGAGTAGAGGGCTACACCTTC
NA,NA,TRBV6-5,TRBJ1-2,CASSYAWTGRYHGYTF,TGTGCCAGCAGTTACGCTTGGACTGGTCGCTACCATGGCTACACCTTC
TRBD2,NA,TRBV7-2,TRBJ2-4,CASSDGTSGGAAKNIQYF,TGTGCCAGCAGCGATGGTACTAGCGGGGGGGCTGCCAAAAACATTCAGTACTTC
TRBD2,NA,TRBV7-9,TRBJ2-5,CASSFPLAGGTQYF,TGTGCCAGCAGCTTCCCCCTAGCGGGGGGGACCCAGTACTTC
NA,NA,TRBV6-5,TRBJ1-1,CASSLQWGRAFF,TGTGCCAGCAGTCTCCAGTGGGGGCGGGCTTTCTTT
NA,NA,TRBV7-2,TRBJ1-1,CASSLWSTGAFF,TGTGCCAGCAGCCTATGGTCGACGGGGGCTTTCTTT
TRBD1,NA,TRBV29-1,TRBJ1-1,CSVGGQPLNTEAFF,TGCAGCGTTGGGGGACAGCCTTTAAACACTGAAGCTTTCTTT
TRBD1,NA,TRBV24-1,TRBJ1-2,CATSDSGTGVPYGYTF,TGTGCCACCAGTGATTCGGGGACAGGGGTACCCTATGGCTACACCTTC
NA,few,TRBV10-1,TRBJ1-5,CASRHTQTVSNQPQHF,TGCGCCAGCAGACACACCCAGACAGTTAGCAATCAGCCCCAGCATTTT
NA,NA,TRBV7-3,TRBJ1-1,CASSPGMNTEAFF,TGTGCCAGCAGCCCGGGTATGAACACTGAAGCTTTCTTT
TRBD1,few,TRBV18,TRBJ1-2,CASSQGGRAYGYTF,TGTGCCAGCTCACAAGGGGGCAGGGCGTATGGCTACACCTTC
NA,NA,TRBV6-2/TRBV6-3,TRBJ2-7,CASSYPRGTLYEQYF,TGTGCCAGCAGTTACCCCAGGGGAACGCTCTACGAGCAGTACTTC